The T cell receptor (beta chain) described here comes from a study of shared clonotypes between healthy human individuals. Study results and limitations: Between several donors, naive CD4 clonotypes were shared at a level of approximately 5%. In having few donors, the study represented limited genetic and exposure-history diversity.

The run depth of the assay was deep. Sequenced by immunoSEQ multiplex PCR; TCRdb stores in-frame clones only, minus some. Among approximately 110,000 clones listed, less than 75% were seen once. A note on this clone: The antigen is not known.

CDR3 length: 15 residues. The ends were cut back, 2 bases at V and 0 bases at J, with 5 bases in the middle. CDR1 MDHEN and CDR2 SYDVKM come from the germline V gene. This TCR derives from a woman aged 25 to 45 in good health. Sequencing used memory CD8+ T cells sorted from blood. Subset described: CD45RO+ cells pooled with CCR7-negative TemRA cells. This chain uses TRBV28 with TRBJ2-6; TRBD1 is a possible D gene (5 bases). CDR3 sequence reads: CASSLRGSGANVLTF. CDR3 bases: TGTGCCAGCAGTTTAAGGGGCTCTGGGGCCAACGTCCTGACTTTC.